This TCR beta chain was recovered during a study of cytomegalovirus exposure and HLA in healthy donors. Study details: Earlier work reported some 110 million unique TCR beta sequences from approximately 180 million T cells.

Regarding this clone: Its antigen remains unknown.

Trimming took off 3 bases at V and 10 bases at J, with 10 bases between the two ends. The CDR3 has 12 amino acids. The germline V gene encodes CDR1 MDHEN and CDR2 SYDVKM. Study results and caveats: Most of the TCR beta V segments (in an earlier analysis) were productive either about 87% or about 30% of the time. In a later analysis, a missense DCLRE1C variant was linked to TCR beta V- and J-gene trimming.

Researchers ran the PCR with 60 Vbeta and 13 Jbeta primers. TCRdb's table, derived via immunoSEQ multiplex PCR, lists solely in-frame clones and lacks some. The sample features roughly 100,000 clones, with about 3% in its top ten. The chain uses TRBV28 and TRBJ2-1; D gene unclear. This TCR was sampled from a man aged 40-49 years in good health and CMV-seronegative. Sequencing used PBMCs. This chain's CDR3 is CASSFPVSEQFF. CDR3 bases: TGTGCCAGCAGTTTTCCGGTAAGCGAGCAGTTCTTC.